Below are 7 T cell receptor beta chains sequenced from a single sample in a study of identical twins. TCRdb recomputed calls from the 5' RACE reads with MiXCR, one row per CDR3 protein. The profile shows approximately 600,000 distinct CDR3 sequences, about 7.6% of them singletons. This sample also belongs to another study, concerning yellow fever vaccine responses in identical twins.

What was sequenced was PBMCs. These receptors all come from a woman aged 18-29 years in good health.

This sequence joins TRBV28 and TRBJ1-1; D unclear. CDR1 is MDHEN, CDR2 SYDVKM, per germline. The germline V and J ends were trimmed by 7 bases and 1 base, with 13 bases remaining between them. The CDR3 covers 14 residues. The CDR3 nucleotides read TGTGCCAGCACTCCGGTGGTCGGGAACACTGAAGCTTTCTTT. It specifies CASTPVVGNTEAFF.

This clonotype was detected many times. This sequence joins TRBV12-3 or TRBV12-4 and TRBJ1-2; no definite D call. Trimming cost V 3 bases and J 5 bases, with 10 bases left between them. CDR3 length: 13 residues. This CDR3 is CASSFGNSYGYTF. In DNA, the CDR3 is TGTGCCAGCAGTTTTGGGAATTCTTATGGCTACACCTTC.

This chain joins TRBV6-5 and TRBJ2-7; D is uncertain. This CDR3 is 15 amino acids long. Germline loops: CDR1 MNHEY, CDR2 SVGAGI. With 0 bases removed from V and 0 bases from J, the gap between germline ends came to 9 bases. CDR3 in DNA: TGTGCCAGCAGTTACTCGCAGGCCAACTCCTACGAGCAGTACGTC. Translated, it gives CASSYSQANSYEQYV.

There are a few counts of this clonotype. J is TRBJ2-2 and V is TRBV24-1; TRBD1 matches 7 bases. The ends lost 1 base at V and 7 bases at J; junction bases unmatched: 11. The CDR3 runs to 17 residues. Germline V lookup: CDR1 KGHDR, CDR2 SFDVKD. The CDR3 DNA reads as TGTGCCACCAGTGATTTAGGCGGACAGGAGCGAAGCGGGGAGCTGTTTTTT. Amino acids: CATSDLGGQERSGELFF.

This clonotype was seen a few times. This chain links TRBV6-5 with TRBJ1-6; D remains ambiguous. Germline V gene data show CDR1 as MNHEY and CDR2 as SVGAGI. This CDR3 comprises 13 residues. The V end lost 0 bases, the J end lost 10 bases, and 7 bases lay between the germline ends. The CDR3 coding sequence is TGTGCCAGCAGTTACTCTAAAGTCTCACCCCTCCACTTT. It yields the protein CASSYSKVSPLHF.

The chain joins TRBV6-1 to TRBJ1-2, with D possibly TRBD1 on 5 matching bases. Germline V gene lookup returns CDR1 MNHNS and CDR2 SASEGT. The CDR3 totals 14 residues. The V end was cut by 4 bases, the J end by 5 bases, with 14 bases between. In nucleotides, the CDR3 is TGTGCCAGCAGTGTCGGCCAGGGTGGATATGGCTACACCTTC. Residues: CASSVGQGGYGYTF.

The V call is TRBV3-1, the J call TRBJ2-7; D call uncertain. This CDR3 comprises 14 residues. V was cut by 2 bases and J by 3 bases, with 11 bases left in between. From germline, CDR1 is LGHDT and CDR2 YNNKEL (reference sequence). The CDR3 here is CASSQLGIYYEQYF. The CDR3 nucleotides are TGTGCCAGCAGCCAATTAGGGATTTACTACGAGCAGTACTTC.